One sample yielded the 28 T cell receptor beta chains listed below, sequenced in a study of blood T cells in healthy people across ages. PCR was performed a second time for about 7 to 11 cycles using a sample-barcoded 5' primer and a J-beta primer mix. MiXCR, applied by TCRdb to the 5' RACE reads, yields one record per CDR3 protein. The sample yields around 1,900,000 distinct CDR3 sequences, 35% to 50% seen once. Specimen: blood. These receptors came from a human donor in good health.

V usage is TRBV29-1 and J usage is TRBJ1-4; TRBD1 aligns across 7 bases. Trimming took 6 bases from V and 4 from J; bases not matched to a gene: 11. The CDR3 spans 15 residues. Per the germline V gene, CDR1 is SQVTM and CDR2 is ANQGSEA. CDR3 region: CSVVTRQGVNEKLFF. For the CDR3, the DNA is TGCAGCGTCGTTACTAGACAGGGAGTTAATGAAAAACTGTTTTTT.

The chain uses TRBV30 and TRBJ2-3; D is unclear. In germline, CDR1 is GTSNPN, CDR2 SVGIG (reference sequence). V lost 2 bases and J lost 3, with 6 bases in between. The CDR3 is 12 residues long. Written as DNA, the CDR3 is TGTGCCTGGAGTCAGAGAACAGATACGCAGTATTTT. Its translation: CAWSQRTDTQYF.

The CDR3 nucleotides read TGTGCCAGCAGCTTAGGTCCCAGACACCAAGAGACCCAGTACTTC. This translates into CASSLGPRHQETQYF. This chain uses TRBV7-2 with TRBJ2-5; D remains unclear. The V gene lost 1 base and the J gene lost 0 bases, with 9 bases spanning the gap. The germline V gene encodes CDR1 SGHTA and CDR2 FQGNSA. This CDR3 region has 15 residues.

The chain combines TRBV9 with TRBJ2-7, with D possibly called TRBD1 or TRBD2 (6 bases each). Between the trimmed V and J ends, which lost 2 bases and 3 bases, there was a span of 18 bases. Germline-derived CDR1 and CDR2 are SGDLS and YYNGEE. The CDR3 contains 16 residues. The CDR3 nucleotides read TGTGCCAGCAGCGTTGGGGGGCCACCTGAGCTCTACGAGCAGTACTTC. It specifies CASSVGGPPELYEQYF.

The sample holds a few counts of this clonotype. The V gene is TRBV3-1, the J gene TRBJ2-1; possible D gene TRBD1, 7 bases. Trimming took 5 bases from V and 3 from J, leaving 14 bases between them. The CDR3 is 15 residues long. Germline CDR1 LGHDT, CDR2 YNNKEL (reference sequence). CDR3 bases: TGTGCCAGCAGCGACAGGGAGGAAAGCTACAATGAGCAGTTCTTC. This translates into CASSDREESYNEQFF.

V gene TRBV5-1 combines with J gene TRBJ2-1; D not resolved. Germline lookup yields CDR1 SGHRS and CDR2 YFSETQ. V was cut by 6 bases and J by 8 bases, with 15 bases left in between. The CDR3 is made up of 13 amino acids. This CDR3 reads CASNSISHHEQFF. The DNA of the CDR3 is TGCGCCAGCAATTCGATCTCCCACCATGAGCAGTTCTTC.

This chain connects TRBV30 to TRBJ2-7; no firm D call. CDR3 size: 15 residues. Per the germline V gene, CDR1 is GTSNPN and CDR2 is SVGIG (reference sequence). Between the trimmed V and J ends, which lost 4 bases and 2 bases, there was a span of 18 bases. The CDR3 sequence: CAWTFTDEAPYEQYF. CDR3 nucleotide sequence: TGTGCCTGGACCTTTACTGATGAGGCTCCCTACGAGCAGTACTTC.

The chain is built from TRBV5-1 and TRBJ2-2, with TRBD1 matching over 7 bases. The CDR3 has 15 residues. The V gene end was trimmed by 9 bases and the J gene end by 0 bases; junction bases not matched to a gene: 8. Looked up from germline, CDR1 is SGHRS and CDR2 is YFSETQ. This chain's CDR3 is CATKTGAANTGELFF. CDR3 nucleotides: TGCGCCACCAAAACAGGGGCGGCGAACACCGGGGAGCTGTTTTTT.

In this sample, this clonotype turned up a few times. The rearrangement links TRBV7-9 to TRBJ2-1; 8 nucleotides line up with TRBD2. V was clipped by 4 bases and J by 6 bases; unmatched bases: 2. Germline loops: CDR1 SEHNR, CDR2 FQNEAQ (reference sequence). CDR3 length: 13 residues. The DNA for the CDR3 is TGTGCCAGCAGCTCGGGACTAGTCAATGAGCAGTTCTTC. It yields the protein CASSSGLVNEQFF.

This sequence joins TRBV4-3 and TRBJ2-7; 9 bases are a match to TRBD2. Germline V gives CDR1 LGHNA, CDR2 YSLEER. V gave up 2 bases and J gave up 3 bases; unmatched junction bases: 5. The CDR3 sequence is 15 residues long. The CDR3 coding sequence is TGCGCCAGCAGCCAAAGAGCGGGGGGTGTCTACGAGCAGTACTTC. This sequence encodes CASSQRAGGVYEQYF.

The rearrangement joins TRBV6-2 or TRBV6-3 to TRBJ2-4; 10 bases match TRBD1. The CDR3 runs 14 residues. Germline values: CDR1 MNHEY, CDR2 SVGEGT. V shed 8 bases and J 15 bases; nucleotides not matched to a gene: 16. The CDR3: CASSRDRGLPMGYF. In nucleotides, the CDR3 is TGTGCCAGCTCTCGGGACAGGGGATTACCTATGGGGTACTTC.

The chain couples TRBV9 to TRBJ2-3, with D hard to call. Looked up from germline, CDR1 is SGDLS and CDR2 is YYNGEE. This CDR3 contains 14 residues. V was pared by 2 bases and J by 0 bases, with 7 bases between. CDR3 region: CASSVRSSTDTQYF. The CDR3 DNA follows: TGTGCCAGCAGCGTGAGGAGTAGCACAGATACGCAGTATTTT.

This chain's CDR3 is CSAFNIDRGILYF. In DNA form, the CDR3 reads TGCAGTGCCTTCAACATCGACAGGGGTATTTTGTACTTC. The chain has TRBV20-1 and TRBJ2-4, with 8 bases identical to TRBD1. This CDR3 is 13 amino acids long. V trimming: 6 bases; J trimming: 15 bases; junction bases outside the gene matches: 16. Per germline, CDR1 DFQATT and CDR2 SNEGSKA (reference sequence).

This chain uses TRBV7-9 with TRBJ2-7; 7 bases align to TRBD1. The CDR3 sequence is 14 residues long. V shed 7 bases, J shed 4 bases, and the junction held 10 bases outside the gene matches. Germline V lookup: CDR1 SEHNR, CDR2 FQNEAQ (reference sequence). The chain's CDR3 is CASTDSGTVYEQYF. DNA for the CDR3: TGTGCCAGCACCGATTCCGGGACAGTTTACGAGCAGTACTTC.

The chain is built from TRBV29-1 and TRBJ2-3, with 10 bases lining up with TRBD2. CDR1 is SQVTM and CDR2 is ANQGSEA in the germline V gene. J lost 4 bases, V lost 7 bases, and 5 bases had no gene match. CDR3 size: 13 residues. The chain's CDR3 is CSASGGKADTQYF. The CDR3 bases are TGCAGCGCTAGCGGGGGAAAGGCAGATACGCAGTATTTT.

As for this clonotype: One end of the junction does not line up with germline, which may come from a read error. The chain recombines TRBV11-3 with TRBJ2-4; D ambiguous. The DNA end lines up better with TRBJ2-7; the J call may be wrong. The CDR3 is 15 residues long. CDR1 is SGHNT and CDR2 is YENEEA in the germline V gene. The DNA of the CDR3 is TGTACCAGCAGCTTACGCGGTATATATCGCGACGAGCAGTACTTC. Translating gives CTSSLRGIYRDEQYF.

The chain couples TRBV20-1 to TRBJ2-5, with 14 nucleotides matching TRBD2. The germline gives CDR1 DFQATT, CDR2 SNEGSKA (reference sequence). The V gene end was trimmed by 2 bases and the J gene end by 0 bases; junction bases not matched to a gene: 5. This CDR3 is built from 17 residues. The CDR3 nucleotides read TGCAGTGCTAGATGGACTAGCGGGGGGAGGTACCAAGAGACCCAGTACTTC. Encoded protein: CSARWTSGGRYQETQYF.

V is TRBV4-2 and J is TRBJ2-1; 10 bases align to TRBD2. This CDR3 is built from 16 residues. In germline, CDR1 is LGHNA, CDR2 YNFKEQ. J lost 5 bases, V lost 0 bases, and 4 bases had no gene match. The CDR3 protein is CASSQEKLAGHNEQFF. CDR3 nucleotides: TGTGCCAGCAGCCAAGAAAAACTAGCGGGGCACAATGAGCAGTTCTTC.

The chain uses TRBV4-1 and TRBJ2-1, with 9 bases that match TRBD2. Germline-derived CDR1 and CDR2 are MGHRA and YSYEKL. The CDR3 has 18 amino acids. V shed 0 bases and J 4 bases; nucleotides not matched to a gene: 10. This CDR3 reads CASSQERPASGAYNEQFF. DNA for the CDR3: TGCGCCAGCAGCCAAGAACGCCCAGCTAGCGGGGCGTACAATGAGCAGTTCTTC.

The chain employs TRBV5-1 and TRBJ2-7; D is perhaps TRBD1 (5 bases). The germline V gene encodes CDR1 SGHRS and CDR2 YFSETQ. This CDR3 comprises 15 residues. Trimming pared 4 bases from V and 5 bases from J, leaving 19 bases between. CDR3 residues: CASSPTAGKADEQYF. CDR3 in DNA: TGCGCCAGCAGCCCTACGGCAGGGAAGGCCGACGAGCAGTACTTC.

V and J are TRBV7-2 and TRBJ2-5; 9 bases match TRBD1. V trimming: 7 bases; J trimming: 5 bases; junction bases outside the gene matches: 11. The CDR3 runs to 15 residues. Germline CDR1 SGHTA, CDR2 FQGNSA. Here the CDR3 DNA reads TGTGCCAGCAATGGGGGGACAGGGCCCTCGGAGACCCAGTACTTC. This codes for CASNGGTGPSETQYF.

In this sample, this clonotype turned up a few times. The rearrangement uses TRBV21-1 and TRBJ2-7; the table names TRBD1, a call not compared with the DNA. TRBV21-1 constitutes a pseudogene. The length of the CDR3 is 17 residues. The CDR3 reads CASSKDRGAGLGYEQYF. CDR3 nucleotides: TGTGCCAGCAGCAAAGATCGCGGGGCGGGGTTAGGCTACGAGCAGTACTTC.

This clonotype was counted a few times. A junction end diverges from the germline sequence, so it may reflect a read error. The chain employs TRBV27 and TRBJ2-7; D may be TRBD1 or TRBD2 (5 bases each). CDR3 length equals 14 residues. Germline CDR1 MNHEY, CDR2 SMNVEV (reference sequence). This chain's CDR3 is CAGSFVGTNYEQYF. In nucleotides, the CDR3 is TGTGCCGGCAGTTTCGTAGGGACCAACTACGAGCAGTACTTC.

The rearrangement uses TRBV5-6 and TRBJ1-2; 7 nucleotides align to TRBD1. V lost 0 bases and J lost 6; bases outside the gene matches: 11. Germline lookup yields CDR1 SGHDT and CDR2 YYEEEE. The CDR3 runs 16 residues. The CDR3 sequence is CASSLARGLVRDGYTF. The CDR3 coding sequence is TGTGCCAGCAGCTTGGCCAGGGGGTTAGTAAGAGATGGCTACACCTTC.

V gene TRBV6-1 combines with J gene TRBJ2-7; D remains unclear. Germline assignment: CDR1 MNHNS and CDR2 SASEGT. V lost 2 bases to trimming and J lost 0 bases, with 11 bases between them. The CDR3 extends over 15 amino acids. CDR3 bases: TGTGCCAGCAGTGAACCTCAGGTCATCTCCTACGAGCAGTACTTC. Protein sequence: CASSEPQVISYEQYF.

This clonotype has only a few counts. The chain joins TRBV4-1 to TRBJ2-1; tentatively, D is TRBD2 (6 bases). CDR3 length equals 14 residues. V lost 0 bases to trimming and J lost 11 bases, with 14 bases between them. Per germline, CDR1 MGHRA and CDR2 YSYEKL. The CDR3 protein is CASSQERGGPKQFF. The CDR3 DNA reads as TGCGCCAGCAGCCAAGAGCGGGGCGGACCTAAGCAGTTCTTC.

This clonotype was seen only a few times. Germline is not matched at one junction end, which may reflect a read error. J is TRBJ2-1 and V is TRBV6-2 or TRBV6-3; no reliable D call. The J call is in doubt because the DNA end fits TRBJ2-7 better. This CDR3 spans 14 amino acids. Germline-derived CDR1 and CDR2 are MNHEY and SVGEGT. The CDR3 DNA reads as TGTGCCCGCAGTTACGGTAGCTCCTACAATGAGCAGTACTTC. Its protein product is CARSYGSSYNEQYF.

This clonotype was detected only a few times. The chain links TRBV20-1 to TRBJ2-1; TRBD1 might be the D (6 bases). Germline assignment: CDR1 DFQATT and CDR2 SNEGSKA (reference sequence). The CDR3 totals 14 residues. With 4 bases removed from V and 5 bases from J, the gap between germline ends came to 15 bases. The CDR3 protein is CSAIPGVADNEQFF. The CDR3 bases are TGCAGTGCTATTCCAGGGGTGGCGGACAATGAGCAGTTCTTC.